The clone carrying this T cell receptor beta chain was seen at least ten times. Its cognate antigen is unknown. This entry belongs to a study of early T cells in non-severe SARS-CoV-2 infection. Background on the study: It was bulk RNA from unsorted whole blood that was sequenced, and the chains were unpaired.

The study, taken as a whole, reports: Using VDJdb, the matching emphasized anti-spike CD8 responses while missing private and CD4 specificities.

Germline-derived CDR1 and CDR2 are SNHLY and FYNNEI. CDR3 length equals 14 residues. V was pared by 6 bases and J by 7 bases, with 18 bases between. The library protocol tagged individual cDNA molecules with unique molecular identifiers. Each CDR3 protein gets one entry after TCRdb re-called the 5' RACE reads with MiXCR. Of about 64,000 distinct CDR3 sequences listed, about 10% are singletons. Sequencing used whole blood, obtained at baseline. The TCR comes from an adult who was a healthcare worker with PCR-confirmed SARS-CoV-2 infection or an uninfected control (not recorded which). The V gene is TRBV2, the J gene TRBJ2-5; possibly TRBD2 for D (6 bases). CDR3 DNA sequence: TGTGCCAGCAGCCCAACGGGACTGGGAGGGACCCAGTACTTC. It encodes CASSPTGLGGTQYF.